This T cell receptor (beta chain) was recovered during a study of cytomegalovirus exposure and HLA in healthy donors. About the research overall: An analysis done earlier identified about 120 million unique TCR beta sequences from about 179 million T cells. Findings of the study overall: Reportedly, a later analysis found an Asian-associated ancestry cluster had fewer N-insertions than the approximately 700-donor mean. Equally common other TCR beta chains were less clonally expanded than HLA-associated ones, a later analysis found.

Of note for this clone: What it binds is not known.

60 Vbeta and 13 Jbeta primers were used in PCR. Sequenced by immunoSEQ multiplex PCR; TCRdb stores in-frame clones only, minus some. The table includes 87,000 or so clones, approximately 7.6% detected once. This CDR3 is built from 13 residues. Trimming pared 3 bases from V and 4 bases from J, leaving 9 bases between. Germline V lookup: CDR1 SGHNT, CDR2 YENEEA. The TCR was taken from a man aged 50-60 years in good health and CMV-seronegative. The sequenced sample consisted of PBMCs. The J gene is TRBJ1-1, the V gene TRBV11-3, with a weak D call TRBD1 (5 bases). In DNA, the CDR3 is TGTGCCAGCAGCTTTTCGGGGGGCACTGAAGCTTTCTTT. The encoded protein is CASSFSGGTEAFF.